This T cell receptor beta chain originates from a study of kidney transplant recipient with SARS-CoV-2 infection. TCRdb independently ran MiXCR on the reads; one entry per CDR3 protein. The sample lists roughly 250,000 distinct CDR3 sequences, 29% occurring once. V lost 3 bases to trimming and J lost 5 bases, with 11 bases between them. The CDR3 totals 14 residues. CDR1 is MNHEY, CDR2 SMNVEV, per germline (reference sequence). This clonotype was observed many times. Source: a blood sample, taken at baseline and between days 110 and 120 from a kidney transplant recipient. The V gene is TRBV27, the J gene TRBJ1-5; D unresolved. This clonotype was sampled from a young adult male patient who had COVID-19 and was a kidney transplant recipient. A share of the T cells may be of graft donor origin. In DNA form, the CDR3 reads TGTGCCAGCAGTTTTGAGTATCAGGATCAGCCCCAGCATTTT. Translation gives CASSFEYQDQPQHF.